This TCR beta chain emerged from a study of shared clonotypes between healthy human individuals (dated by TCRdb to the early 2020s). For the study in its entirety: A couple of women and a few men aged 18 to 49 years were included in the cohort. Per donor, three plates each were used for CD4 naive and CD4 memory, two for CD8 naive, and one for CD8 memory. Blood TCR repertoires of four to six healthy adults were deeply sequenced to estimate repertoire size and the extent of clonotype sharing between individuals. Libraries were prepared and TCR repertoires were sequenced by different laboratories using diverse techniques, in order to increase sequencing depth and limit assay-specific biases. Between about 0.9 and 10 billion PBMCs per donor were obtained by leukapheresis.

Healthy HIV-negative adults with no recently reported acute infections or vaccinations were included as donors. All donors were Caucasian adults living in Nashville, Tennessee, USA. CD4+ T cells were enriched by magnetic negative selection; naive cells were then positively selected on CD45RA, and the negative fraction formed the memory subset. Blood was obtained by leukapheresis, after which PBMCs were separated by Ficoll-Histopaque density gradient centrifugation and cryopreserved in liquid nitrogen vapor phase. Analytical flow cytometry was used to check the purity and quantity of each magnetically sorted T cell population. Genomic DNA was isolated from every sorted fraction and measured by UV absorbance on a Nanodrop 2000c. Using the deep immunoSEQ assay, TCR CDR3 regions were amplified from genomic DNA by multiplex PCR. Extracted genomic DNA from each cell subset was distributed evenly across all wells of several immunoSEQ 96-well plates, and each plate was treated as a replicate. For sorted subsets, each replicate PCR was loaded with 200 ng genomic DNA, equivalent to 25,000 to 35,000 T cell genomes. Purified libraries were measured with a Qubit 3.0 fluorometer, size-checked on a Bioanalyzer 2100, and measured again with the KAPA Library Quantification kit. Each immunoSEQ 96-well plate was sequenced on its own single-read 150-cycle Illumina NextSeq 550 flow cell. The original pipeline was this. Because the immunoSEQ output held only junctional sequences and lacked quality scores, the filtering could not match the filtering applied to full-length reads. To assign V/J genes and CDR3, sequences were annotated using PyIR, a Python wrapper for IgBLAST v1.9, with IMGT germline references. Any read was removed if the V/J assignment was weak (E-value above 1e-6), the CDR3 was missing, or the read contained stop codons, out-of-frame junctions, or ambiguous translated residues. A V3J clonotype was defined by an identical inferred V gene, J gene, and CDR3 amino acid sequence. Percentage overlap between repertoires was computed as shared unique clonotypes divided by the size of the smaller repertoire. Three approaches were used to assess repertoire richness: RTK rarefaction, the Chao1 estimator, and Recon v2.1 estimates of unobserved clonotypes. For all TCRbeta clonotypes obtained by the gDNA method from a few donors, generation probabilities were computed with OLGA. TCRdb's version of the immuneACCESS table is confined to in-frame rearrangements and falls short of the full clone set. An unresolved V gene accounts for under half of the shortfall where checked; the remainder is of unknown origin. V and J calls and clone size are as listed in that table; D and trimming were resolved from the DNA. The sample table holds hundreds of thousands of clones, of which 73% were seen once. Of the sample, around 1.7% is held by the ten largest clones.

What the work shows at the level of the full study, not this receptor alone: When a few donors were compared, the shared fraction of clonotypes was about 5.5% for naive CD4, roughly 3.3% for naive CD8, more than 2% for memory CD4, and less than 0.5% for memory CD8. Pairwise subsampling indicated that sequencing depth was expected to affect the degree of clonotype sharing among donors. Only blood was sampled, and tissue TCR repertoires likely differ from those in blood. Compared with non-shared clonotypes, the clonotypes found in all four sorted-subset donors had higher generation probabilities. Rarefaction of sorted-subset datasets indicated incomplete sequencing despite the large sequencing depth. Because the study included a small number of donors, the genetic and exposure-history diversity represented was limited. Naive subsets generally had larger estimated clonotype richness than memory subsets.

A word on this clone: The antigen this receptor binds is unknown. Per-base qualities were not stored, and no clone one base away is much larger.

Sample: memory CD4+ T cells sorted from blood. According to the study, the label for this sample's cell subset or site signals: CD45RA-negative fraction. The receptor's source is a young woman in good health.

The CDR3 sequence is CASSETGAGVSRANVLTF. The sequenced DNA is TGTGCCAGCAGCGAAACAGGGGCCGGGGTTAGTAGGGCCAACGTCCTGACTTTC. Recombination linked TRBV4-2 to TRBJ2-6, and TRBD1 matches 7 of the central bases. Taken from cysteine to phenylalanine, the CDR3 has 18 residues. Only the CDR3 DNA is retained, 54 bases long and in frame from the first base. CDR1 and CDR2, per the germline V gene, are LGHNA and YNFKEQ. Trimming removed 5 bases from V and 5 bases from J; the gene matches leave 15 bases unexplained.